These T cell receptor beta chains were read from a single sample in a study of glioma-infiltrating T cells. TCRdb re-analysed the multiplex PCR reads in MiXCR, keeping a single row per CDR3 protein. Of 300,000 to 450,000 distinct CDR3 sequences listed, roughly 41% were seen once; the top ten hold about 12%. Source material: glioma tissue, nonneoplastic brain tissue, or PBMCs (not recorded which). These receptors were collected from a human donor with low-grade glioma or glioblastoma, undergoing nonglioma brain surgery, or in good health (not recorded which). Both conserved end residues are part of each CDR3. Each record gives: clone size, V gene, D gene, J gene, CDR3 DNA, CDR3 protein. D genes are given only for firm matches. Part of the rows lack a size; the others show once, few, many or a class for expanded clones.

.	TRBV20-1	.	TRBJ2-7	TGCAGTGGTAGACCTGCCCAGGGGGGCTACGAGCAGTACTTC	CSGRPAQGGYEQYF
few	TRBV20-1	TRBD2	TRBJ2-2	TGCAGTGCTAGATTGTTGCGGGAGAGAGACACCGGGGAGCTGTTTTTT	CSARLLRERDTGELFF
many	TRBV20-1	.	TRBJ2-7	TGCAGTGCTAGACCCCAAACCTACGAGCAGTACTTC	CSARPQTYEQYF
many	TRBV6-2/TRBV6-3	.	TRBJ2-7	TGTGCCAGCAGCAGATTCGCAAATTACGAGCAGTACTTC	CASSRFANYEQYF
.	TRBV29-1	TRBD2	TRBJ2-7	TGCAGCGTCCGGGGGGTTGGGGCACGGAGCTCCTACGAGCAGTACTTC	CSVRGVGARSSYEQYF
.	TRBV6-1	TRBD2	TRBJ2-2	TGTGCCAGCATTTATAGCGGGTCGAACACCGGGGAGCTGTTTTTT	CASIYSGSNTGELFF
many	TRBV28	.	TRBJ1-5	TGTGCCAGCAGTTTGTCGGTCAATCAGCCCCAGCATTTT	CASSLSVNQPQHF
few	TRBV2	.	TRBJ1-1	TGTGCCAGCAGTGTCCGGGTTACTGGTGCTGAAGCTTTCTTT	CASSVRVTGAEAFF
.	TRBV9	.	TRBJ2-7	TGTGCCAGCAGCGTAGACGCGCTCGTTTACGAGCAGTACTTC	CASSVDALVYEQYF
.	TRBV15	.	TRBJ2-4	TGTGCCACCAGGGATGAGATGCTAGCCAAAAACATTCAGTACTTC	CATRDEMLAKNIQYF
.	TRBV28	.	TRBJ1-1	TGTGCCAGCAGTTTGGGGCCATTGGCTGGAGCTTTCTTT	CASSLGPLAGAFF
few	TRBV20-1	.	TRBJ2-5	TGCAGTGCTAGATTTGCGCAAGAGACCCAGTACTTC	CSARFAQETQYF
.	TRBV7-8	TRBD2	TRBJ2-3	TGTACCAGCAGCTCAAAGGGGGCGGGAGGGCCGGGGGATACGCAGTATTTT	CTSSSKGAGGPGDTQYF
.	TRBV20-1	TRBD2	TRBJ2-1	TGCAGTGCCCTAACTAGCGGGATGAGCTCCTACAATGAGCAGTTCTTC	CSALTSGMSSYNEQFF
.	TRBV27	.	TRBJ2-7	TGTGCCAGCAGTTTGGGGCAATCCTACAAGCAGTACTTC	CASSLGQSYKQYF
.	TRBV20-1	.	TRBJ1-1	TGCAGTGCTCTACAGGGGAACACTGAAGCTTTCTTT	CSALQGNTEAFF
.	TRBV12-3/TRBV12-4	TRBD2	TRBJ2-7	TGTGCCAGCAGTTTTTCTAGCGGGAGATACGAGCAGTACTTC	CASSFSSGRYEQYF
.	TRBV10-3	.	TRBJ2-7	TGTGCCATCAGGTGGACGTCGGACTCCTACGAGCAGTACTTC	CAIRWTSDSYEQYF
few	TRBV28	TRBD1	TRBJ2-5	TGTGCCAGCAGCCGAAACGGGGACAGAAAAGAGACCCAGTACTTC	CASSRNGDRKETQYF
.	TRBV7-2	TRBD1	TRBJ2-2	TGTGCCAGCAGCCAGGACAGGATGAACACCGGGGAGCTGTTTTTT	CASSQDRMNTGELFF
.	TRBV19	.	TRBJ2-1	TGTGCCAGTAGTATGGCGTACAATGAGCAGTTCTTC	CASSMAYNEQFF
many	TRBV6-4	TRBD2	TRBJ2-1	TGTGCCAGCAGTGACTCGACTAGCGGGAGCAATGAGCAGTTCTTC	CASSDSTSGSNEQFF